The present TCR beta chain was sequenced within a study of cytomegalovirus exposure and HLA in healthy donors. Amplification used 60 Vbeta primers and 13 Jbeta primers. Using immunoSEQ multiplex PCR, the repertoire was profiled, and TCRdb retains in-frame clones only, with some absent. The table shows 140,000 or so clones, with 70% to 85% occurring only once. Notes on the study in general: Across all donors, roughly uniform sequencing depth was an assumption of the presence/absence analyses. The later analysis indicated that the majority of CMV-associated TCR beta chains appeared HLA-restricted.

The study sampled nominally healthy donors, though unrecorded immune exposures were likely. As to this clone: Its target is unknown.

The TCR comes from a man aged 40-50 years in good health and CMV-seronegative. What was sequenced was PBMCs.

This CDR3 reads CASSQTGTGEQFF. The CDR3 DNA sequence: TGTGCCAGCAGCCAAACAGGGACCGGTGAGCAGTTCTTC. The chain uses TRBV14 and TRBJ2-1; D may be TRBD1 (6 bases). V dropped 2 bases and J dropped 9 bases, with 11 bases sitting between them. CDR3 length equals 13 residues. The germline V gene has CDR1 SGHDN and CDR2 FVKESK. Drawing the rest from reference TRBV14 and TRBJ2-1, the complete variable domain is EAGVTQFPSHSVIEKGQTVTLRCDPISGHDNLYWYRRVMGKEIKFLLHFVKESKQDESGMPNNRFLAERTGGTYSTLKVQPAELEDSGVYFCASSQTGTGEQFFGPGTRLTVL.